Sequencing of this TCR beta chain was carried out in a study of Graves' ophthalmopathy and Graves' hyperthyroidism. In its sample, this clonotype was seen many times. Its cognate antigen is unknown. RNA transcripts provided the template for amplifying TCR beta CDR3 regions. The authors performed first-round RT-PCR with HTBI primers and then a second-round multiplex PCR. One entry per CDR3 protein, called by TCRdb with MiXCR from the multiplex PCR reads. Here the sample spans a few hundred thousand distinct CDR3 sequences, about 18% being singletons. Regarding the study as a whole: Thyroid clonotypes that were expanded above 0.001 frequency mostly also appeared in blood.

This TCR was sampled from an adult woman with stable Graves' hyperthyroidism. Specimen: peripheral blood.

The CDR3: CATPRGQGSTGELFF. The DNA for the CDR3 is TGTGCCACCCCCCGGGGACAGGGATCAACCGGGGAGCTGTTTTTT. The J gene is TRBJ2-2, the V gene TRBV19; 9 bases fit TRBD1. Per the germline V gene, CDR1 is LNHDA and CDR2 is SQIVND (reference sequence). This CDR3 is built from 15 residues. Trimming cost V 10 bases and J 5 bases; bases outside gene matches: 11. Full variable domain (remainder filled in from reference TRBV19 and TRBJ2-2): DGGITQSPKYLFRKEGQNVTLSCEQNLNHDAMYWYRQDPGQGLRLIYYSQIVNDFQKGDIAEGYSVSREKKESFPLTVTSAQKNPTAFYLCATPRGQGSTGELFFGEGSRLTVL.